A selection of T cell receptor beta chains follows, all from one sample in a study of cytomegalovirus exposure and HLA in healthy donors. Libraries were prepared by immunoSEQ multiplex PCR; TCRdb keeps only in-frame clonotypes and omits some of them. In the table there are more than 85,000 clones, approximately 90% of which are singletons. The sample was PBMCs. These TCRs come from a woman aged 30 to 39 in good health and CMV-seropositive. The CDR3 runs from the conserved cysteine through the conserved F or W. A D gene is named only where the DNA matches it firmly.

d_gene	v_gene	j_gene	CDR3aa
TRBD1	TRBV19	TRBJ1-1	CASRSGTGRNTEAFF
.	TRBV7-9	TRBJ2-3	CASSSGKADTQYF
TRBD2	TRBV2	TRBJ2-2	CASTGLAGVNTGELFF
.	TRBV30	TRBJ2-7	CAWSVLGAHEQYF
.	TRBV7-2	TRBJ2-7	CASSLAGQPIYEQYF
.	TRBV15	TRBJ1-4	CATMPGGGFGEKLFF
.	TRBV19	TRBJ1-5	CASSSRGGASNQPQHF
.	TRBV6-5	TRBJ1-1	CASSRDIRMSEAFF
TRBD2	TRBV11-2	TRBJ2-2	CASSLVDGRAIGELFF
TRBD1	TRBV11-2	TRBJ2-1	CASSLNRGTYNEQFF
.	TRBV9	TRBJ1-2	CASSAPAGYGYTF
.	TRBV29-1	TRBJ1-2	CSVEDEEDVSGYTF
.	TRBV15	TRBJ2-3	CATSRPAGASTDTQYF
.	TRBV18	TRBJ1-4	CASSPVGANEKLFF
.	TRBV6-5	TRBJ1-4	CASSYSEGFAGEKLFF
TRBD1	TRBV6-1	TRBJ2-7	CASLTGTGSYEQYF
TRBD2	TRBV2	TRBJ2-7	CASSGGTSGGKLYEQYF
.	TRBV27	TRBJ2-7	CASSSIRGNEQYF
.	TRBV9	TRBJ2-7	CASSRGRASYEQYF
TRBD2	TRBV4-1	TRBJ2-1	CASSQDTSGRYNEQFF
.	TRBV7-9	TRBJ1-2	CASSPGAGTVYGYTF
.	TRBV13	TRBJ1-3	CASSLATGFSGNTIYF
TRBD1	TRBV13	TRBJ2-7	CASSSGTGREQYF
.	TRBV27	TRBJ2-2	CASSPTRANTGELFF
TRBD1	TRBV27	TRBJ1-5	CASGGTARQPQHF
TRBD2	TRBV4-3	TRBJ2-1	CASSRQSGNHFRNEQFF
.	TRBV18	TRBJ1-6	CASSPLAGSSYNSPLHF
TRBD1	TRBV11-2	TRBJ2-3	CASSLGQPSTDTQYF
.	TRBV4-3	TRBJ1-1	CASRQSTNTEAFF
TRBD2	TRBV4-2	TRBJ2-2	CASSQEKRGGTGELFF
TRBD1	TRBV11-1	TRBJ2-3	CASSPGQEGTDTQYF
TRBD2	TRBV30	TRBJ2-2	CAWSVGGRASTGELFF
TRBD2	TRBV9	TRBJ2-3	CASSVSGVADTQYF
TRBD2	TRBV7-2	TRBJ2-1	CASSALPTSGSPEQFF
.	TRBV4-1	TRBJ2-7	CASSQVEGTREQYF
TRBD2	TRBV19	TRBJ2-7	CASRSGASGFYEQYF
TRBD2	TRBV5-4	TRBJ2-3	CASSSRLAGTTDTQYF
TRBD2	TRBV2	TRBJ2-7	CASSEKLAGAYEQYF
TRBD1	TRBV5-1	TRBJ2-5	CASSLRTGGQETQYF
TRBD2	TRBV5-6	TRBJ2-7	CASSHRTSGRSYEQYF
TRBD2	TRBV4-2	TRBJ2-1	CASSQALAGGLDEQFF
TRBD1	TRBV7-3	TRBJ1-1	CASSLTGATEAFF
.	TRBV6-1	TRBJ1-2	CASSGEVIWRLGYTF
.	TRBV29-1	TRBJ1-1	CSVRGLLDEAFF
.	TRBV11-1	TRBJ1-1	CASSSQEGTEAFF
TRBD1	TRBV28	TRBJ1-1	CASSSPGTDNTEAFF
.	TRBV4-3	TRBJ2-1	CASSQDGYNEQFF
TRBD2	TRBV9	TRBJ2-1	CASSVAPAGVSYNEQFF